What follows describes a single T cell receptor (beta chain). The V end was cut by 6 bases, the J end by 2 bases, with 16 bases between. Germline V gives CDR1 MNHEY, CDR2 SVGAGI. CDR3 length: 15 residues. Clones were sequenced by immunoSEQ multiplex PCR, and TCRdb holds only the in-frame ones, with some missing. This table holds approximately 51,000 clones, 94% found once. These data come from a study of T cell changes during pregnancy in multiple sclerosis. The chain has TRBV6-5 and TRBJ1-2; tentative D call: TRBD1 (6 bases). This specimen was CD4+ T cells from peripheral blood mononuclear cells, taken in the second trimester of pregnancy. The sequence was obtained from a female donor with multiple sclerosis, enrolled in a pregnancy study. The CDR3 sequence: CASRDDRHGNYGYTF. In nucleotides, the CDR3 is TGTGCCAGCAGGGACGACAGGCATGGGAACTATGGCTACACCTTC.